Following are 15 T cell receptor beta chains from one sample sequenced in a study of immune characterization of retroperitoneal liposarcoma. TCRdb redid the calling of the PCR reads with MiXCR, one entry per CDR3 protein. The sample lists 3,000 to 4,000 distinct CDR3 sequences, around half occurring once. Input material: tumor tissue. Receptors were obtained from a male donor with retroperitoneal liposarcoma.

The CDR3 spells CASSLTTQGLEQFF. The CDR3 DNA follows: TGTGCCAGCAGCTTAACCACACAGGGTCTCGAGCAGTTCTTC. V usage is TRBV7-2 and J usage is TRBJ2-1; possibly TRBD1 for D (6 bases). Germline V gives CDR1 SGHTA, CDR2 FQGNSA. The ends were cut back, 2 bases at V and 10 bases at J, with 15 bases in the middle. The CDR3 covers 14 residues.

J is TRBJ2-3 and V is TRBV6-1; D may be TRBD1 or TRBD2 (6 bases each). The CDR3 totals 14 residues. The V end lost 6 bases, the J end lost 6 bases, and 16 bases lay between the germline ends. In germline, CDR1 is MNHNS, CDR2 SASEGT. The CDR3 nucleotides read TGTGCCAGCAGCACCGAGATGGGGGGCGATACGCAGTATTTT. Protein: CASSTEMGGDTQYF.

The V and J genes are TRBV12-5 and TRBJ2-1; D gene unclear. Germline-derived CDR1 and CDR2 are LGHNT and FRNRAP. The V and J ends lost 1 base and 7 bases respectively, with 17 bases between them. The CDR3 totals 16 residues. The CDR3 here is CASGLARNWEINEQFF. As DNA, the CDR3 is TGTGCTAGTGGTTTGGCACGGAACTGGGAAATAAATGAGCAGTTCTTC.

This chain's CDR3 is CASSVSGGAADTQYF. For the CDR3, the DNA is TGTGCCAGCAGTGTTAGCGGGGGTGCGGCAGATACGCAGTATTTT. The V and J genes are TRBV6-1 and TRBJ2-3; TRBD2 matches at 9 bases. The CDR3 consists of 15 residues. Per the germline V gene, CDR1 is MNHNS and CDR2 is SASEGT. Unmatched junction bases numbered 6, after V lost 4 bases and J lost 4 bases.

The rearrangement links TRBV27 to TRBJ1-6, with D uncertain. The CDR3 consists of 11 residues. Looked up from germline, CDR1 is MNHEY and CDR2 is SMNVEV (reference sequence). V was cut by 11 bases and J by 13 bases, with 15 bases left in between. CDR3 in amino acids: CAPLISTPLHF. In DNA form, the CDR3 reads TGTGCCCCACTCATTTCTACTCCCCTCCACTTT.

This clonotype is categorized as large. V usage is TRBV6-1 and J usage is TRBJ2-5; 7 bases fit TRBD1. V dropped 5 bases and J dropped 11; count of bases not matched to a gene: 11. CDR1 is MNHNS, CDR2 SASEGT, per germline. The CDR3 covers 13 residues. The CDR3 nucleotides read TGTGCCAGCAGTTCTGGGACAGAAAATGAGCAGTACTTC. Translating it yields CASSSGTENEQYF.

The V call is TRBV7-2, the J call TRBJ2-2; a weak D match, TRBD1 (6 bases). V lost 3 bases to trimming and J lost 0 bases, with 11 bases between them. The CDR3 loop spans 16 amino acids. Germline CDR1 and CDR2: SGHTA and FQGNSA. Written as DNA, the CDR3 is TGTGCCAGCAGCTTGGTCCGGACAGCGAACACCGGGGAGCTGTTTTTT. This codes for CASSLVRTANTGELFF.

This clonotype was seen more than once but under ten times. V is TRBV6-6 and J is TRBJ2-1, with TRBD2 as a possible D gene (5 bases). Deletions cut 7 bases from V and 10 bases from J, with 17 bases between. Germline V gives CDR1 MNHNY, CDR2 SVGAGI (reference sequence). The CDR3 length is 13 residues. CDR3 region: CASKEVTEVEQFF. The CDR3 DNA is TGTGCCAGCAAGGAGGTTACGGAGGTCGAGCAGTTCTTC.

The V gene is TRBV6-1, the J gene TRBJ1-2; 7 nucleotides match TRBD1. The CDR3 length is 14 residues. V shed 1 base and J 4 bases; nucleotides not matched to a gene: 3. Germline-derived CDR1 and CDR2 are MNHNS and SASEGT. CDR3 sequence (DNA): TGTGCCAGCAGTGAAGAAGACAGGGCCTATGGCTACACCTTC. Translated, it gives CASSEEDRAYGYTF.

The chain joins TRBV6-6 to TRBJ2-1; TRBD2 agrees at 8 bases. Germline trimming cut 2 bases from V and 10 bases from J; bases unmatched to any gene: 10. This CDR3 comprises 15 residues. CDR1 and CDR2 from the germline V gene are MNHNY and SVGAGI (reference sequence). The CDR3 DNA sequence: TGTGCCAGCAGTTACGCTCGGGAGGGCAACTACGAGCAGTTCTTC. It encodes CASSYAREGNYEQFF.

By share, this clonotype counts as medium-sized. The chain has TRBV7-8 and TRBJ2-1; TRBD1 aligns across 9 bases. CDR1 SGHVS and CDR2 FQNEAQ come from the germline V gene. The CDR3 covers 15 residues. With 5 bases clipped from V and 1 base from J, the junction kept 3 bases outside the gene matches. The chain's CDR3 is CASSHRGLSYNEQFF. CDR3 DNA: TGTGCCAGCAGCCACAGGGGGCTTTCCTACAATGAGCAGTTCTTC. Combining the CDR3 with reference TRBV7-8 and TRBJ2-1 gives the whole variable domain GAGVSQSPRYKVAKRGQDVALRCDPISGHVSLFWYQQALGQGPEFLTYFQNEAQLDKSGLPSDRFFAERPEGSVSTLKIQRTQQEDSAVYLCASSHRGLSYNEQFFGPGTRLTVL.

By proportion, this clonotype is medium-sized. This chain joins TRBV7-2 and TRBJ2-7; D uncertain. V lost 1 base and J lost 7, with 11 bases in between. This CDR3 spans 13 amino acids. CDR1 and CDR2 (germline): SGHTA, FQGNSA. CDR3 DNA sequence: TGTGCCAGCAGCTTAGATGGATCCTTGGAGCAGTACTTC. Its translation: CASSLDGSLEQYF.

This clonotype has more than one count but fewer than ten. The chain combines TRBV6-1 with TRBJ2-1; 7 bases are a match to TRBD2. The J call may be mistaken, given a closer DNA end match to TRBJ2-7. This CDR3 has 15 amino acids. The V gene's germline CDR1 is MNHNS and CDR2 SASEGT. The CDR3 DNA reads TGTGCCAGCAGTGGGACACTTGGACTAGTGATCGAGCAGTACTTC. It is translated as CASSGTLGLVIEQYF.

This sequence joins TRBV6-1 and TRBJ2-5; D is possibly TRBD2 (5 bases). The J call may be incorrect, as the DNA end agrees better with TRBJ2-7. CDR1 is MNHNS and CDR2 is SASEGT in the germline V gene. This CDR3 has 12 amino acids. The CDR3 DNA follows: TGTGCCAGCAGGCAGCCCGGGAACGAGCAGTACTTC. It yields the protein CASRQPGNEQYF.

Of note for this clonotype: A read error is likely, as this CDR3 ends without the conserved phenylalanine or tryptophan. This sequence joins TRBV6-1 and TRBJ2-1; D gene unclear. With 3 bases removed from V and 10 bases from J, the gap between germline ends came to 16 bases. From germline, CDR1 is MNHNS and CDR2 SASEGT. This CDR3 contains 14 residues. CDR3 in amino acids: CASSDGGRNYEQFL. Written as DNA, the CDR3 is TGTGCCAGCAGTGACGGCGGCAGAAACTACGAGCAGTTCTTA.